This TCR beta chain is from a study of response to subunit inactivated influenza vaccine. TCRdb passed the RT-PCR reads through MiXCR, listing each CDR3 protein once. The table has 560,000 or so distinct CDR3 sequences, 7.5% to 8.5% seen once. Worth noting for this clonotype: The antigen remains unidentified.

CDR3 length equals 11 residues. The germline V gene encodes CDR1 LGHDT and CDR2 YNNKEL (reference sequence). Trimming took off 2 bases at V and 7 bases at J, with 6 bases between the two ends. The study's findings and limits: New T cells are recruited in small numbers by each seasonal influenza vaccination, according to the authors' suggestion.

This specimen consisted of PBMCs from blood, obtained around 25 months after vaccination. The receptor's source is a man aged 50-75 years who received an inactivated influenza vaccine. The genes are TRBV3-1 and TRBJ2-7; D is ambiguous. CDR3 nucleotides: TGTGCCAGCAGCCAAATGGAAGAGCAGTACTTC. Residues: CASSQMEEQYF.